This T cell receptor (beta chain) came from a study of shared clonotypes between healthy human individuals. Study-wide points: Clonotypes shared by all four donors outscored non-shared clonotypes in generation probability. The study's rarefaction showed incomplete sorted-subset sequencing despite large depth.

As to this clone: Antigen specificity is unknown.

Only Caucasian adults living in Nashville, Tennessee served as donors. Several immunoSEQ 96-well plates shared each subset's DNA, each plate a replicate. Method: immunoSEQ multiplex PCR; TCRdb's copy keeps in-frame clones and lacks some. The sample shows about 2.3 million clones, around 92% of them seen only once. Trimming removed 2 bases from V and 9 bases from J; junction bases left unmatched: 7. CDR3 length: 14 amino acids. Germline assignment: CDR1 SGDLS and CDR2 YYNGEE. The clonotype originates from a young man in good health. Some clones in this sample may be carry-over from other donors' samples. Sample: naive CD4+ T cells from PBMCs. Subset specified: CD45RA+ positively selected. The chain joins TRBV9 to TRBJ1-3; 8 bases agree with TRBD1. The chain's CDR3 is CASSVRDRLPTIYF. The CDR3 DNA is TGTGCCAGCAGCGTGAGGGACAGGTTACCCACCATATATTTT. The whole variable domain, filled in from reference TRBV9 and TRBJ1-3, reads DSGVTQTPKHLITATGQRVTLRCSPRSGDLSVYWYQQSLDQGLQFLIQYYNGEERAKGNILERFSAQQFPDLHSELNLSSLELGDSALYFCASSVRDRLPTIYFGEGSWLTVV.